The present TCR beta chain was sequenced within a study of immune evolution from preneoplasia to lung adenocarcinoma. General study points: Top clone share appeared to fall from AAH through AIS, MIA, adenocarcinoma.

Sequencing used immunoSEQ multiplex PCR; TCRdb keeps in-frame clones, though not all of them. The table includes under 7,500 clones, around 80% detected once. Patient tissue came from resections in Japan or China, 2014–2017. Of note for this clone: Antigen specificity is unknown.

The germline V gene has CDR1 MDHEN and CDR2 SYDVKM. Unmatched junction bases numbered 15, after V lost 10 bases and J lost 4 bases. The CDR3 runs to 16 residues. The TCR originated in a person aged 50-75 years with lung adenocarcinoma. The specimen was FFPE normal lung tissue adjacent to the tumor. The chain uses TRBV28 and TRBJ2-5; the match to TRBD2 covers 10 bases. CDR3 region: CAIESPLAGVGETQYF. The DNA for the CDR3 is TGTGCCATCGAATCCCCTCTAGCGGGAGTTGGAGAGACCCAGTACTTC.